The entry below gives a single T cell receptor (beta chain) sequence along with its context. Its antigen is currently unknown. Libraries were UMI-labeled 5' RACE TRB cDNA. TCRdb re-called the 5' RACE reads; every CDR3 protein appears as one record, without DNA. In total, the table holds some 150,000 distinct CDR3 sequences. This sample was taken from a study of CXCR3-negative and CXCR3-positive naive CD8 T cells. Findings of the study overall: Whereas memory cells differed, naive CXCR3-negative and CXCR3-positive cells shared similar TRBV-TRBJ usage. TRB CDR3 hydrophobicity was greater in CXCR3-positive naive cells than in CXCR3-negative naive cells.

The CDR3 is 12 amino acids. Germline lookup yields CDR1 SQVTM and CDR2 ANQGSEA. The chain joins TRBV29-1 to TRBJ1-1; with no DNA, the TCRdb D assignment of TRBD1 cannot be verified. Sequenced input: naive CXCR3+ CD8+ T cells from blood. As for subset: CD45RO-CCR7+CD27+CD95- naive CD8+ T cells expressing CXCR3 (TNR3+). This TCR was sampled from a human donor in good health. Some clones in this sample may be carry-over from other donors' samples. CDR3 loop: CSVGQGWTEAFF.